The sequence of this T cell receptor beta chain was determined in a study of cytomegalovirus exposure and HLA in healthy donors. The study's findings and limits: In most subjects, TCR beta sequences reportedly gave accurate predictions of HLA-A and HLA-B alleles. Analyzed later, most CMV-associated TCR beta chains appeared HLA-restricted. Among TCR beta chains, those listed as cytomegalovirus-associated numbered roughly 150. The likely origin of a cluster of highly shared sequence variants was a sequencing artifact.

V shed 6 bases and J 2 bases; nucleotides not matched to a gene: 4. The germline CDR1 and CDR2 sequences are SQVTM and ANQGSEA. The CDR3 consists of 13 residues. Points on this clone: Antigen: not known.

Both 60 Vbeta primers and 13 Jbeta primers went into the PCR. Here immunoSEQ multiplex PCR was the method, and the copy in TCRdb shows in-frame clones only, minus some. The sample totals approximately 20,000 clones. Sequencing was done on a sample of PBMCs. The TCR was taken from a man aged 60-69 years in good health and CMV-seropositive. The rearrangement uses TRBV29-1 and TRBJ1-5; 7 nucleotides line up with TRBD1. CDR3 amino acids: CSVGGTGNQPQHF. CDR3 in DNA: TGCAGCGTCGGAGGGACAGGCAATCAGCCCCAGCATTTT.